A single sample gave rise to the 3 T cell receptor beta chains below, sequenced in a study of response to subunit inactivated influenza vaccine. TCRdb recomputed calls from the RT-PCR reads with MiXCR, one row per CDR3 protein. Of fewer than 200,000 distinct CDR3 sequences listed, 9.2% are singletons. Specimen: non-naive T cells sorted from PBMCs, collected on the day of vaccination. The receptor source for this set is a middle-aged man who received an inactivated influenza vaccine.

The J gene is TRBJ2-7, the V gene TRBV30, with no clear D. Between the trimmed V and J ends, which lost 2 bases and 2 bases, there was a span of 13 bases. From germline, CDR1 is GTSNPN and CDR2 SVGIG (reference sequence). The CDR3 extends over 14 amino acids. This CDR3 is CAWSLDSRAYEQYF. The CDR3 DNA reads TGTGCCTGGAGTTTGGATTCCAGAGCCTACGAGCAGTACTTC.

This clonotype showed up many times. The chain is built from TRBV7-2 and TRBJ2-1, with 8 bases that match TRBD1. There are 14 residues in the CDR3. J gave up 8 bases and V 2 bases, and 5 bases lay outside the gene matches. Germline CDR1 is SGHTA and CDR2 is FQGNSA. The CDR3 DNA is TGTGCCAGCAGCTTACGCAGGGGGCAGGATGAGCAGTTCTTC. It codes for CASSLRRGQDEQFF.

This clonotype was counted a few times. The chain recombines TRBV19 with TRBJ1-6, with unresolved D. V gave up 8 bases and J gave up 0 bases, with 11 bases separating them. Germline V gene sequence: CDR1 LNHDA, CDR2 SQIVND (reference sequence). The CDR3 is made up of 15 amino acids. The CDR3 reads CASSEASSYNSPLHF. The CDR3 bases are TGTGCCAGTTCGGAGGCGAGCTCCTATAATTCACCCCTCCACTTT.